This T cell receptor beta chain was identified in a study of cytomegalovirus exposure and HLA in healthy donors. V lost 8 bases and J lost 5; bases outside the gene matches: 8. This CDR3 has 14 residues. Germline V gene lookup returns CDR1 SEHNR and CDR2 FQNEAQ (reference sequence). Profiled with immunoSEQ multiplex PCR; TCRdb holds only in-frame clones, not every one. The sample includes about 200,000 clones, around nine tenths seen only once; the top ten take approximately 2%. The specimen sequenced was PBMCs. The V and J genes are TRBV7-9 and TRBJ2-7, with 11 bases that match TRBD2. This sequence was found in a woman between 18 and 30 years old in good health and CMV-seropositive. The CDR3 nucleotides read TGTGCCAGCGGCCGACCGACTAGCGGGAACGAGCAGTACTTC. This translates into CASGRPTSGNEQYF.